The 7 T cell receptor beta chains listed next were all sequenced from one sample in a study. From the RT-PCR reads, TCRdb called clonotypes with MiXCR, one entry per CDR3 protein. The sample contains more than 550,000 distinct CDR3 sequences, approximately 15% of which appear only once. Sequencing was carried out using memory CD4+ T cells from blood. The receptors were sampled from a female donor in good health, serving as a healthy control.

This clonotype was found many times. The gene calls are TRBV18 and TRBJ2-3, with no clear D. CDR1 is KGHSH, CDR2 LQKENI, per germline. This CDR3 is 15 amino acids long. Trimming took off 3 bases at V and 1 base at J, with 11 bases between the two ends. The DNA of the CDR3 is TGTGCCAGCTCACCCAACGGGCAGCGCACAGATACGCAGTATTTT. Its translation is CASSPNGQRTDTQYF. Based on the CDR3 plus reference TRBV18 and TRBJ2-3, the full variable domain is NAGVMQNPRHLVRRRGQEARLRCSPMKGHSHVYWYRQLPEEGLKFMVYLQKENIIDESGMPKERFSAEFPKEGPSILRIQQVVRGDSAAYFCASSPNGQRTDTQYFGPGTRLTVL.

The chain links TRBV6-5 to TRBJ2-3; TRBD1 matches at 9 bases. Losses at the gene ends were 9 bases for V and 1 base for J; bases not matched to a gene: 2. Germline V gene lookup returns CDR1 MNHEY and CDR2 SVGAGI. This CDR3 has 13 amino acids. CDR3 loop: CASRQGGTDTQYF. The CDR3 region has the DNA TGTGCCAGTCGACAGGGGGGCACAGATACGCAGTATTTT.

The V call is TRBV4-3, the J call TRBJ2-3; D perhaps matches TRBD2 (7 bases). Germline V gives CDR1 LGHNA, CDR2 YSLEER. The CDR3 is 15 residues long. The V end was cut by 4 bases, the J end by 6 bases, with 17 bases between. In DNA, the CDR3 is TGCGCCAGCAGCCGAGGGGGAGGACTAGGCGATACGCAGTATTTT. Protein: CASSRGGGLGDTQYF.

The sample holds a few counts of this clonotype. The chain is built from TRBV6-5 and TRBJ1-2; a possible D gene is TRBD1 (5 bases). The CDR3 extends over 13 amino acids. The germline V and J ends were trimmed by 4 bases and 1 base, with 7 bases remaining between them. CDR1 is MNHEY and CDR2 is SVGAGI in the germline V gene. CDR3 nucleotide sequence: TGTGCCAGCAGTTGGGACCTTAACTATGGCTACACCTTC. Translated: CASSWDLNYGYTF.

This chain uses TRBV6-1 with TRBJ2-5; D not certain. V was clipped by 5 bases and J by 4 bases, with 11 bases between them. The CDR3 runs to 13 residues. Germline V CDR1 and CDR2: MNHNS, SASEGT. The DNA of the CDR3 is TGTGCCAGCAGTCGTAGGTCTTCAGAGACCCAGTACTTC. It codes for CASSRRSSETQYF.

The chain's CDR3 is CASREDRRETQYF. The CDR3 region has the DNA TGTGCCAGCAGAGAAGATAGGCGAGAGACCCAGTACTTC. The chain joins TRBV27 to TRBJ2-5, with unresolved D. The germline V and J ends were trimmed by 6 bases and 4 bases, with 12 bases remaining between them. The CDR3 length is 13 residues. Germline V gene sequence: CDR1 MNHEY, CDR2 SMNVEV (reference sequence).

There are a few counts of this clonotype. The rearrangement uses TRBV7-2 and TRBJ2-1; D might be TRBD1 (7 bases). This CDR3 comprises 13 residues. V gave up 4 bases and J gave up 15 bases, with 19 bases separating them. From germline, CDR1 is SGHTA and CDR2 FQGNSA. Here the CDR3 DNA reads TGTGCCAGCAGCTCAGGGGGGAATCTTGTTATGTTCTTC. Translating gives CASSSGGNLVMFF.